This entry features one T cell receptor (beta chain) sequence. These data belong to a study of blood T cell repertoires in COVID-19. Study information: The samples span acute and convalescent COVID-19 from the United States, Italy and Spain. T cells, B-cell-depleted T cells, or PBMCs supplied cDNA or gDNA.

Original processing notes: Reference gene primers were amplified, and this amplification served to estimate nucleated cell counts. Sequencing was performed with immunoSEQ multiplex PCR; in TCRdb, only in-frame clones are kept and a portion is missing. V, J and clone size are taken as reported in that table, and D and trimming were inferred from the DNA itself. This sample carries approximately 110,000 clones, 80% to 90% of them seen once, and the ten largest clones take approximately 31%. V shed 3 bases and J shed 7 bases, with 16 bases lying between them. Germline values: CDR1 MNHEY, CDR2 SMNVEV (reference sequence). CDR3 size: 14 residues.

Sequenced sample: peripheral blood. J is TRBJ2-7 and V is TRBV27; weak D call: TRBD1 (6 bases). This TCR came from a woman of 80 years or more with acute or convalescent COVID-19. The CDR3 DNA sequence: TGTGCCAGCAGTTTCGGGCAGGGGCGCGGGGAGCAGTACTTC. This sequence encodes CASSFGQGRGEQYF.